This is a list of T cell receptor beta chains from one sample in a study of cytomegalovirus exposure and HLA in healthy donors. The assay was immunoSEQ multiplex PCR, and TCRdb's table has in-frame clones only and misses some. Of 200,000 to 300,000 clones listed, around 80% are singletons. The sample comprised PBMCs. The receptors originated from a boy between 10 and 17 years old in good health and CMV-seronegative. CDR3s include the opening cysteine and the closing phenylalanine or tryptophan. The D gene is left open where the match is weak. Part of the rows lack a size; the others show once, few, many or a class for expanded clones.

V,size,J,D,DNA,CDR3
TRBV29-1,.,TRBJ1-1,TRBD1,TGCAGCGTCCTACAGGGGGCGACTATTAACACTGAAGCTTTCTTT,CSVLQGATINTEAFF
TRBV9,.,TRBJ2-2,TRBD1,TGTGCCAGCAGCGGACCGGGACAGGGGTTACCCGGGGAGCTGTTTTTT,CASSGPGQGLPGELFF
TRBV5-4,.,TRBJ2-3,TRBD1,TGTGCCAGCAGCCGCATACAGGGGGCGCCCCGGGCAGATACGCAGTATTTT,CASSRIQGAPRADTQYF
TRBV6-5,.,TRBJ1-6,TRBD1,TGTGCCAGCAGTAAACCGGGACAGTATTCACCCCTCCACTTT,CASSKPGQYSPLHF
TRBV6-1,.,TRBJ2-5,.,TGTGCCAGCAGTGCACTAGCCCGGCAAGAGACCCAGTACTTC,CASSALARQETQYF
TRBV6-1,.,TRBJ2-5,.,TGTGCCAGCAGTGAAGCCAGGCGAGAGACCCAGTACTTC,CASSEARRETQYF
TRBV19,once,TRBJ2-3,.,TGTGCCACCACTGCGGGGTCGGGCACAGATACGCAGTATTTT,CATTAGSGTDTQYF
TRBV7-9,.,TRBJ1-6,.,TGTGCCAGCAGCTTCGGGGTCTCTTCACCCCTCCACTTT,CASSFGVSSPLHF
TRBV9,.,TRBJ2-5,.,TGTGCCAGCAGCGTATCAGGACAGCAAGAGACCCAGTACTTC,CASSVSGQQETQYF
TRBV19,.,TRBJ2-6,.,TGTGCCAGTAGCCGGACCGGGGGAACTGGGGCCAACGTCCTGACTTTC,CASSRTGGTGANVLTF
TRBV27,.,TRBJ2-1,TRBD2,TGTGCCAGCAGTTTGGGCGGGGGGACCTACAATGAGCATGAGCAGTTCTTC,CASSLGGGTYNEHEQFF
TRBV29-1,.,TRBJ2-7,.,TGCAGCGTTGCCCGGGACGGGAGCTCCTACGAGCAGTACTTC,CSVARDGSSYEQYF
TRBV4-1,.,TRBJ2-3,TRBD2,TGCGCCAGCAGCCAAGATGGGACTAGCGGGGGCGTCACAGATACGCAGTATTTT,CASSQDGTSGGVTDTQYF
TRBV11-3,.,TRBJ2-7,TRBD1,TGTGCCAGCAGCAGTAGGGGACAGAACTACGAGCAGTACTTC,CASSSRGQNYEQYF
TRBV11-2,.,TRBJ1-2,.,TGTGCCAGCAGCTTTCTGACAAAACGGGGCTACACCTTC,CASSFLTKRGYTF
TRBV2,.,TRBJ1-6,.,TGTGCCAGCAGTGTTCGTTGGCAGTCGTATAATTCACCCCTCCACTTT,CASSVRWQSYNSPLHF
TRBV10-3,.,TRBJ1-1,TRBD1,TGTGCCATCAGTGAGACAGGGGCGGATATGAACACTGAAGCTTTCTTT,CAISETGADMNTEAFF
TRBV5-1,.,TRBJ2-5,TRBD2,TGCGCCAGCAGCTCCGTGGGGGTCGAGCGGGGAGAGACCCAGTACTTC,CASSSVGVERGETQYF